These 19 T cell receptor beta chains were sequenced from one sample in a study of T cells in tuberculosis. This sample's time point: new active TB diagnosis, blood taken before or within 7 days of starting treatment. Assay: immunoSEQ multiplex PCR; the TCRdb copy retains only in-frame clones and omits some. The table shows around 30,000 clones, with more than 75% occurring only once. The sequencing here drew on PBMCs, taken at tuberculosis diagnosis. Source of these receptors: an adult with tuberculosis.

The V call is TRBV5-5, the J call TRBJ2-2; D gene unclear. The CDR3 has 16 residues. The V gene lost 6 bases and the J gene lost 1 base, with 16 bases spanning the gap. Germline CDR1 SGHKS, CDR2 YYEKEE (reference sequence). The CDR3 sequence: CASKTQLAVNTGELFF. In DNA form, the CDR3 reads TGTGCCAGCAAGACACAACTGGCTGTGAACACCGGGGAGCTGTTTTTT.

The chain joins TRBV5-6 to TRBJ2-7, with 9 positions matching TRBD2. The V segment lost 2 bases and the J segment 2 bases; nucleotides outside the gene matches: 8. The length of the CDR3 is 16 residues. CDR1 SGHDT and CDR2 YYEEEE come from the germline V gene. For the CDR3, the DNA is TGTGCCAGCAGCTTAGGGCTAGCGGGACCCCCCTACGAGCAGTACTTC. Residues: CASSLGLAGPPYEQYF.

This chain links TRBV10-1 with TRBJ1-2; tentatively, D is TRBD1 (6 bases). The CDR3 spans 13 residues. Germline values: CDR1 WNHNN, CDR2 SYGVQD (reference sequence). Trimming shortened V by 3 bases and J by 5 bases, and 10 bases separated the two germline ends. DNA for the CDR3: TGCGCCAGCAGTGACGGACAGCCTTATGGCTACACCTTC. This translates into CASSDGQPYGYTF.

V gene TRBV13 combines with J gene TRBJ1-3, with D possibly being TRBD1 (5 bases). Trimming removed 5 bases at V and 4 bases at J, with 12 bases between. The V gene's germline CDR1 is PRHDT and CDR2 FYEKMQ (reference sequence). The CDR3 totals 14 residues. This CDR3 is CASSPPTAGNTIYF. The CDR3 region has the DNA TGTGCCAGCAGCCCACCGACAGCAGGAAACACCATATATTTT.

The chain employs TRBV5-6 and TRBJ1-5; D might be TRBD1 (5 bases). The V and J ends lost 0 bases and 4 bases respectively, with 14 bases between them. Germline CDR1 reads SGHDT; CDR2 reads YYEEEE. The length of the CDR3 is 16 residues. The CDR3 loop is CASSLGGRGWNQPQHF. The CDR3 DNA is TGTGCCAGCAGCTTGGGTGGAAGGGGTTGGAATCAGCCCCAGCATTTT. The full variable domain, rest sourced from reference TRBV5-6 and TRBJ1-5, is DAGVTQSPTHLIKTRGQQVTLRCSPKSGHDTVSWYQQALGQGPQFIFQYYEEEERQRGNFPDRFSGHQFPNYSSELNVNALLLGDSALYLCASSLGGRGWNQPQHFGDGTRLSIL.

In this sample, this clone turned up once. The chain couples TRBV30 to TRBJ2-2; D not resolved. Germline CDR1 and CDR2: GTSNPN and SVGIG (reference sequence). The V gene lost 3 bases and the J gene lost 6 bases, with 20 bases spanning the gap. CDR3 size: 16 residues. CDR3 amino acids: CAWRVSGGLSSGELFF. CDR3 coding DNA: TGTGCCTGGAGAGTATCCGGCGGCCTCTCGTCCGGGGAGCTGTTTTTT. The full variable domain, rest sourced from reference TRBV30 and TRBJ2-2, is SQTIHQWPATLVQPVGSPLSLECTVEGTSNPNLYWYRQAAGRGLQLLFYSVGIGQISSEVPQNLSASRPQDRQFILSSKKLLLSDSGFYLCAWRVSGGLSSGELFFGEGSRLTVL.

V gene TRBV15 combines with J gene TRBJ2-4; D is perhaps TRBD2 (5 bases). V was shortened by 0 bases and J by 7 bases, with 13 bases between the two germline ends. The CDR3 totals 15 residues. Germline loops: CDR1 LNHNV, CDR2 YYDKDF (reference sequence). CDR3 bases: TGTGCCACCAGCAGAGATCGAGGGTGGGTGAACATTCAGTACTTC. Protein sequence: CATSRDRGWVNIQYF.

The gene calls are TRBV28 and TRBJ1-5; 10 positions agree with TRBD1. V lost 6 bases, J lost 5 bases, and 7 bases stayed unmatched. The CDR3 consists of 15 residues. CDR1 is MDHEN and CDR2 is SYDVKM in the germline V gene. The CDR3 DNA reads as TGTGCCAGCAGCCTAGGGACAGGGGACTATCAGCCCCAGCATTTT. Translation: CASSLGTGDYQPQHF. Filled out from reference TRBV28 and TRBJ1-5, the complete variable domain reads DVKVTQSSRYLVKRTGEKVFLECVQDMDHENMFWYRQDPGLGLRLIYFSYDVKMKEKGDIPEGYSVSREKKERFSLILESASTNQTSMYLCASSLGTGDYQPQHFGDGTRLSIL.

The CDR3 DNA reads as TGTGCCAGCTCACTCCGTCAGGGAAACACTGAAGCTTTCTTT. Translation gives CASSLRQGNTEAFF. The chain uses TRBV18 and TRBJ1-1, with a possible D match to TRBD1 (5 bases). The V end was cut by 4 bases, the J end by 2 bases, with 11 bases between. Germline values: CDR1 KGHSH, CDR2 LQKENI. The length of the CDR3 is 14 residues.

This chain links TRBV7-9 with TRBJ2-3; D not certain. V was cut by 0 bases and J by 5 bases, with 3 bases left in between. From germline, CDR1 is SEHNR and CDR2 FQNEAQ (reference sequence). The CDR3 consists of 12 residues. In nucleotides, the CDR3 is TGTGCCAGCAGCTTAGCCAGAGATACGCAGTATTTT. Amino acids: CASSLARDTQYF. Combining the CDR3 with reference TRBV7-9 and TRBJ2-3 gives the whole variable domain DTGVSQNPRHKITKRGQNVTFRCDPISEHNRLYWYRQTLGQGPEFLTYFQNEAQLEKSRLLSDRFSAERPKGSFSTLEIQRTEQGDSAMYLCASSLARDTQYFGPGTRLTVL.

J is TRBJ2-2 and V is TRBV5-1, with 9 bases aligning to TRBD1. The ends lost 4 bases at V and 4 bases at J; junction bases unmatched: 8. Germline assignment: CDR1 SGHRS and CDR2 YFSETQ. The CDR3 totals 16 residues. The CDR3 reads CASSPTGGEGTGELFF. Written as DNA, the CDR3 is TGCGCCAGCAGCCCTACAGGGGGCGAGGGCACCGGGGAGCTGTTTTTT. Using reference TRBV5-1 and TRBJ2-2 for the parts outside the CDR3, the full variable domain is KAGVTQTPRYLIKTRGQQVTLSCSPISGHRSVSWYQQTPGQGLQFLFEYFSETQRNKGNFPGRFSGRQFSNSRSEMNVSTLELGDSALYLCASSPTGGEGTGELFFGEGSRLTVL.

The chain employs TRBV10-3 and TRBJ1-5; a possible D gene is TRBD1 (5 bases). The CDR3 is 17 amino acids. V lost 10 bases to trimming and J lost 7 bases, with 29 bases between them. Germline assignment: CDR1 ENHRY and CDR2 SYGVKD. CDR3 loop: CATGNQGGDGMDQPQHF. CDR3 nucleotides: TGTGCCACTGGGAATCAGGGAGGGGATGGGATGGACCAGCCCCAGCATTTT.

CDR3 DNA sequence: TGTGCCAGCAGTGGGGGTGGAGGACGGACTGAAGCTTTCTTT. This translates into CASSGGGGRTEAFF. The gene calls are TRBV6-1 and TRBJ1-1, with no clear D. From germline, CDR1 is MNHNS and CDR2 SASEGT. V was trimmed by 4 bases and J by 5 bases, leaving 14 bases between them. The CDR3 has 14 amino acids.

This rearrangement joins TRBV7-9 to TRBJ2-3, with TRBD1 identical over 10 bases. The germline gives CDR1 SEHNR, CDR2 FQNEAQ (reference sequence). V was pared by 0 bases and J by 1 base, with 7 bases of the junction left unmatched. The CDR3 consists of 18 residues. CDR3 DNA sequence: TGTGCCAGCAGCTTAGCGGGACAGGGGATGTACGGCACAGATACGCAGTATTTT. It encodes CASSLAGQGMYGTDTQYF.

CDR3 in DNA: TGTGCCAGTAGTCGGCCCGGGACTGACGAGCAGTACTTC. It encodes CASSRPGTDEQYF. The genes are TRBV19 and TRBJ2-7; D perhaps matches TRBD2 (6 bases). From germline, CDR1 is LNHDA and CDR2 SQIVND (reference sequence). Trimming cost V 5 bases and J 5 bases, with 13 bases left between them. The CDR3 is 13 residues long.

This clone is a singleton in its sample. The chain joins TRBV27 to TRBJ2-1; 9 positions match TRBD2. CDR1 MNHEY and CDR2 SMNVEV come from the germline V gene (reference sequence). The trim removed 7 bases at V and 3 bases at J, leaving 10 bases unmatched. CDR3 length equals 16 residues. DNA for the CDR3: TGTGCCAGCACCTATGGAAATAGCGGGAGCTACAATGAGCAGTTCTTC. Translated, it gives CASTYGNSGSYNEQFF.

Only one count was recorded for this clone. The V and J genes are TRBV5-1 and TRBJ2-7; tentatively, D is TRBD1 (6 bases). Between the trimmed V and J ends, which lost 3 bases and 3 bases, there was a span of 16 bases. This CDR3 has 15 amino acids. Germline lookup yields CDR1 SGHRS and CDR2 YFSETQ. The CDR3 DNA sequence: TGCGCCAGCAGCTCAACACAGGGTACCCTCTACGAGCAGTACTTC. This encodes CASSSTQGTLYEQYF.

This chain joins TRBV7-2 and TRBJ1-2; 7 bases match TRBD1. Germline CDR1 reads SGHTA; CDR2 reads FQGNSA. With V trimmed by 6 bases and J by 6 bases, 10 bases remained unmatched. The CDR3 is made up of 14 amino acids. The CDR3 coding sequence is TGTGCCAGCAGGCGGGACAGCGGTAGCCATGGCTACACCTTC. Translated, it gives CASRRDSGSHGYTF. Looking up the rest from reference TRBV7-2 and TRBJ1-2 gives the full variable domain: GAGVSQSPSNKVTEKGKDVELRCDPISGHTALYWYRQSLGQGLEFLIYFQGNSAPDKSGLPSDRFSAERTGGSVSTLTIQRTQQEDSAVYLCASRRDSGSHGYTFGSGTRLTVV.

The chain links TRBV30 to TRBJ2-7; 7 bases match TRBD1. Germline V CDR1 and CDR2: GTSNPN, SVGIG (reference sequence). CDR3 length equals 12 residues. V was pared by 1 base and J by 3 bases, with 0 bases of the junction left unmatched. As DNA, the CDR3 is TGTGCCTGGAGTGGACAGGGCTACGAGCAGTACTTC. This sequence encodes CAWSGQGYEQYF.